The 28 T cell receptor beta chains given below trace back to one sample, sequenced in a study of cytomegalovirus exposure and HLA in healthy donors. PCR employed 60 Vbeta and 13 Jbeta primers. Some clones are missing from TCRdb's copy, which holds only in-frame ones; the method was immunoSEQ multiplex PCR. The sample has about 60,000 clones. Sequences were obtained from PBMCs. These receptor sequences come from a woman in her late teens or twenties in good health and CMV-seronegative.

The chain couples TRBV10-2 to TRBJ1-1; 7 bases agree with TRBD1. Losses at the gene ends were 8 bases for V and 4 bases for J; bases not matched to a gene: 10. Germline assignment: CDR1 WSHSY and CDR2 SAAADI. The CDR3 length is 14 residues. Here the CDR3 DNA reads TGCGCCAGCGGGGGTAAGGGGGCGGGCACTGAAGCTTTCTTT. Protein product: CASGGKGAGTEAFF.

The chain links TRBV5-1 to TRBJ2-3; 14 bases line up with TRBD2. The V gene end was trimmed by 5 bases and the J gene end by 8 bases; junction bases not matched to a gene: 7. The CDR3 sequence is 15 residues long. Germline loops: CDR1 SGHRS, CDR2 YFSETQ. The DNA for the CDR3 is TGCGCCAGCAGTCCGGGACTAGCGGGGGTCGGTACGCAGTATTTT. This gives the protein CASSPGLAGVGTQYF.

The chain recombines TRBV5-1 with TRBJ2-1; 10 bases are shared with TRBD2. V lost 1 base and J lost 7; bases outside the gene matches: 8. Germline-derived CDR1 and CDR2 are SGHRS and YFSETQ. CDR3 length: 16 amino acids. The CDR3 sequence is CASSLPGLALINEQFF. DNA for the CDR3: TGCGCCAGCAGCTTGCCGGGACTAGCGCTTATTAATGAGCAGTTCTTC.

The V gene is TRBV18, the J gene TRBJ2-2, with TRBD1 matching over 8 bases. V gave up 3 bases and J gave up 6 bases; unmatched junction bases: 12. The germline V gene encodes CDR1 KGHSH and CDR2 LQKENI. The CDR3 covers 17 residues. CDR3 protein: CASSPVQGASVAGELFF. The DNA for the CDR3 is TGTGCCAGCTCACCGGTCCAGGGGGCTTCCGTTGCCGGGGAGCTGTTTTTT.

This chain links TRBV5-1 with TRBJ2-7; TRBD2 is a possible D gene (6 bases). Germline V gene sequence: CDR1 SGHRS, CDR2 YFSETQ. The germline V and J ends were trimmed by 0 bases and 3 bases, with 13 bases remaining between them. The CDR3 spans 15 residues. The CDR3 DNA follows: TGCGCCAGCAGCTTGGATGGGGGGTCAAACTACGAGCAGTACTTC. It codes for CASSLDGGSNYEQYF. The whole variable domain, filled in from reference TRBV5-1 and TRBJ2-7, reads KAGVTQTPRYLIKTRGQQVTLSCSPISGHRSVSWYQQTPGQGLQFLFEYFSETQRNKGNFPGRFSGRQFSNSRSEMNVSTLELGDSALYLCASSLDGGSNYEQYFGPGTRLTVT.

The chain carries TRBV6-5 and TRBJ1-1; D is unresolved. V lost 2 bases and J lost 4, with 17 bases in between. CDR1 MNHEY and CDR2 SVGAGI come from the germline V gene. This CDR3 comprises 16 residues. The CDR3 DNA sequence: TGTGCCAGCAGTTACACCCCCCTAGGAGGAGCCACTGAAGCTTTCTTT. Its translation: CASSYTPLGGATEAFF.

This chain joins TRBV5-4 and TRBJ1-2; D perhaps matches TRBD1 (6 bases). Trimming removed 3 bases from V and 0 bases from J, with 9 bases in between. In germline, CDR1 is SGHNT, CDR2 YYREEE (reference sequence). This CDR3 has 14 amino acids. The CDR3 spells CASSSDRPNYGYTF. CDR3 nucleotides: TGTGCCAGCAGCTCAGACAGGCCTAACTATGGCTACACCTTC.

In DNA form, the CDR3 reads TGTGCCAGCAGCTTATCGGGGTCGTCCTACGAGCAGTACTTC. As protein: CASSLSGSSYEQYF. The V gene is TRBV5-4, the J gene TRBJ2-7; a weak D match, TRBD2 (5 bases). The CDR3 totals 14 residues. Trimming removed 2 bases at V and 1 base at J, with 10 bases between. Germline V gene sequence: CDR1 SGHNT, CDR2 YYREEE (reference sequence). Based on the CDR3 plus reference TRBV5-4 and TRBJ2-7, the full variable domain is ETGVTQSPTHLIKTRGQQVTLRCSSQSGHNTVSWYQQALGQGPQFIFQYYREEENGRGNFPPRFSGLQFPNYSSELNVNALELDDSALYLCASSLSGSSYEQYFGPGTRLTVT.

The chain links TRBV11-2 to TRBJ1-1, with D possibly being TRBD1 (5 bases). This CDR3 region has 13 residues. The germline V gene has CDR1 SGHAT and CDR2 FQNNGV. The ends were cut back, 3 bases at V and 3 bases at J, with 8 bases in the middle. CDR3 loop: CASSFNRYTEAFF. The CDR3 DNA reads TGTGCCAGCAGCTTTAACAGGTACACTGAAGCTTTCTTT.

The chain is built from TRBV5-1 and TRBJ2-7, with D perhaps matching TRBD2 (6 bases). The germline gives CDR1 SGHRS, CDR2 YFSETQ. The CDR3 sequence is 17 residues long. Trimming pared 0 bases from V and 5 bases from J, leaving 21 bases between. Here the CDR3 DNA reads TGCGCCAGCAGCTTGGCGGGCTTGTCGCGGGGCGTCGACGAGCAGTACTTC. Translated: CASSLAGLSRGVDEQYF.

V usage is TRBV28 and J usage is TRBJ2-7, with D possibly matching TRBD2 (6 bases). V lost 8 bases, J lost 0 bases, and 14 bases lay in between. This CDR3 is 14 amino acids long. The germline CDR1 and CDR2 sequences are MDHEN and SYDVKM. CDR3 sequence: CASCRLASSYEQYF. Written as DNA, the CDR3 is TGTGCCAGCTGTCGGCTAGCGAGCTCCTACGAGCAGTACTTC.

On this clone: One end of the junction fails to match germline, which may point to a read error. V and J are TRBV6-5 and TRBJ2-7; 10 nucleotides align to TRBD2. Germline values: CDR1 MNHEY, CDR2 SVGAGI. The CDR3 totals 15 residues. The CDR3 DNA sequence: TGTGCCAGCAGTCGAACTAGCGGGATACGCTACGAGCAGTCCTTC. Its translation: CASSRTSGIRYEQSF.

The chain has TRBV28 and TRBJ2-2; D uncertain. This CDR3 is built from 12 residues. From germline, CDR1 is MDHEN and CDR2 SYDVKM. Trimming removed 6 bases at V and 1 base at J, with 3 bases between. CDR3 protein: CASSRNTGELFF. As DNA, the CDR3 is TGTGCCAGCAGCAGGAACACCGGGGAGCTGTTTTTT.

The chain joins TRBV28 to TRBJ2-7; 11 positions match TRBD2. The CDR3 is 15 residues long. With 5 bases clipped from V and 4 bases from J, the junction kept 7 bases outside the gene matches. Germline lookup yields CDR1 MDHEN and CDR2 SYDVKM. CDR3 protein: CASSVIAGGEYEQYF. The DNA for the CDR3 is TGTGCCAGCAGTGTAATAGCGGGAGGGGAATACGAGCAGTACTTC.

V gene TRBV19 combines with J gene TRBJ2-5; no definite D call. CDR1 is LNHDA, CDR2 SQIVND, per germline (reference sequence). The length of the CDR3 is 12 residues. The V end lost 5 bases, the J end lost 4 bases, and 8 bases lay between the germline ends. As DNA, the CDR3 is TGTGCCAGTAGTGGCTTCCGAGAGACCCAGTACTTC. This codes for CASSGFRETQYF.

The chain combines TRBV10-2 with TRBJ1-5, with a possible D match to TRBD1 (6 bases). V dropped 9 bases and J dropped 2 bases, with 17 bases sitting between them. The germline gives CDR1 WSHSY, CDR2 SAAADI. The CDR3 runs to 15 residues. CDR3 region: CARGGGPLGNQPQHF. In nucleotides, the CDR3 is TGCGCCAGGGGAGGGGGACCGTTGGGCAATCAGCCCCAGCATTTT.

The chain recombines TRBV6-5 with TRBJ2-7; D is undetermined. CDR3 length equals 15 residues. In germline, CDR1 is MNHEY, CDR2 SVGAGI. V was pared by 2 bases and J by 2 bases, with 13 bases between. CDR3 in amino acids: CASSYSPTNPYEQYF. CDR3 nucleotide sequence: TGTGCCAGCAGTTACAGTCCGACAAACCCCTACGAGCAGTACTTC.

This chain joins TRBV5-6 and TRBJ2-5; 11 nucleotides line up with TRBD2. Germline-derived CDR1 and CDR2 are SGHDT and YYEEEE. V was clipped by 4 bases and J by 5 bases; unmatched bases: 13. The CDR3 has 17 residues. CDR3 nucleotide sequence: TGTGCCAGCAGCCTCCTGACTAGCGGGATCACGTGGGAGACCCAGTACTTC. Translating it yields CASSLLTSGITWETQYF.

The chain uses TRBV9 and TRBJ2-5; 8 nucleotides match TRBD1. Germline-derived CDR1 and CDR2 are SGDLS and YYNGEE. With V trimmed by 4 bases and J by 7 bases, 9 bases remained unmatched. This CDR3 has 14 residues. The CDR3 coding sequence is TGTGCCAGCAGCCCCTCAGGGGGCGGTGGGACCCAGTACTTC. Protein product: CASSPSGGGGTQYF.

V and J are TRBV5-1 and TRBJ2-7, with TRBD1 matching over 8 bases. The germline gives CDR1 SGHRS, CDR2 YFSETQ. With 3 bases clipped from V and 1 base from J, the junction kept 3 bases outside the gene matches. The CDR3 runs to 14 residues. CDR3 nucleotide sequence: TGCGCCAGCAGCTCACAGGGGGTATCCTACGAGCAGTACTTC. Translation: CASSSQGVSYEQYF.

The chain couples TRBV18 to TRBJ1-1; D might be TRBD1 (5 bases). Trimming left V 5 bases short and J 1 base short, with 11 bases between. Germline V CDR1 and CDR2: KGHSH, LQKENI. This CDR3 has 14 residues. CDR3 loop: CASSRQNSNTEAFF. CDR3 bases: TGTGCCAGCTCAAGACAGAACTCGAACACTGAAGCTTTCTTT.

The J gene is TRBJ1-6, the V gene TRBV7-2; D possibly corresponds to TRBD1 (6 bases). CDR3 length equals 15 residues. V gave up 6 bases and J gave up 2 bases, with 11 bases separating them. The germline CDR1 and CDR2 sequences are SGHTA and FQGNSA. Here the CDR3 reads CASRPNRAYNSPLHF. In nucleotides, the CDR3 is TGTGCCAGCAGGCCCAACAGGGCCTATAATTCACCCCTCCACTTT.

The gene calls are TRBV5-1 and TRBJ1-2; a possible D gene is TRBD1 (5 bases). Looked up from germline, CDR1 is SGHRS and CDR2 is YFSETQ. The CDR3 is made up of 15 amino acids. V was cut by 0 bases and J by 7 bases, with 16 bases left in between. For the CDR3, the DNA is TGCGCCAGCAGCTTGGGTCAGGGAGGCGTCCCTGGCTACACCTTC. Translation gives CASSLGQGGVPGYTF.

This chain joins TRBV6-6 and TRBJ1-5; 7 nucleotides agree with TRBD1. The germline V gene encodes CDR1 MNHNY and CDR2 SVGAGI (reference sequence). V lost 0 bases and J lost 6; bases outside the gene matches: 8. This CDR3 has 16 amino acids. CDR3 bases: TGTGCCAGCAGTTACTCAGGGACAGCGGCGAGTCAGCCCCAGCATTTT. Protein: CASSYSGTAASQPQHF.

The rearrangement joins TRBV18 to TRBJ2-6, with TRBD1 matching over 9 bases. The CDR3 spans 17 residues. J gave up 4 bases and V 4 bases, and 8 bases lay outside the gene matches. Germline V gene sequence: CDR1 KGHSH, CDR2 LQKENI. CDR3 residues: CASSRGQGRSGANVLTF. The CDR3 nucleotides read TGTGCCAGCTCACGTGGACAGGGGCGATCCGGGGCCAACGTCCTGACTTTC.

The rearrangement links TRBV25-1 to TRBJ2-1; possible D gene TRBD2, 6 bases. V was pared by 5 bases and J by 3 bases, with 17 bases between. Germline V CDR1 and CDR2: MGHDK, SYGVNS. The CDR3 contains 16 residues. The CDR3 DNA sequence: TGTGCCAGCAGTCCACCCCGGGCGGGGCTCTACAATGAGCAGTTCTTC. This codes for CASSPPRAGLYNEQFF.

The V call is TRBV5-1, the J call TRBJ1-4, with D unclear. Germline CDR1 is SGHRS and CDR2 is YFSETQ. The CDR3 extends over 16 amino acids. The V and J ends lost 0 bases and 3 bases respectively, with 12 bases between them. CDR3 sequence reads: CASSLGSVAANEKLFF. In DNA, the CDR3 is TGCGCCAGCAGCTTGGGGAGTGTGGCTGCTAATGAAAAACTGTTTTTT. Filled out from reference TRBV5-1 and TRBJ1-4, the complete variable domain reads KAGVTQTPRYLIKTRGQQVTLSCSPISGHRSVSWYQQTPGQGLQFLFEYFSETQRNKGNFPGRFSGRQFSNSRSEMNVSTLELGDSALYLCASSLGSVAANEKLFFGSGTQLSVL.

This chain uses TRBV9 with TRBJ2-2, with D possibly being TRBD1 (6 bases). Trimming shortened V by 1 base and J by 6 bases, and 13 bases separated the two germline ends. Per the germline V gene, CDR1 is SGDLS and CDR2 is YYNGEE. This CDR3 comprises 15 residues. CDR3 sequence (DNA): TGTGCCAGCAGCGTACAGGGGCCCAGTGCCGGGGAGCTGTTTTTT. It encodes CASSVQGPSAGELFF.